A selection of T cell receptor beta chains follows, all from one sample in a study of cytomegalovirus exposure and HLA in healthy donors. Clones were read by immunoSEQ multiplex PCR, and TCRdb kept only the in-frame ones, dropping some. The data contain roughly 180,000 clones, roughly 86% of them singletons. What was sequenced was PBMCs. The source of these receptors is a man aged 25 to 45 in good health and CMV-seropositive. The CDR3 runs from the conserved cysteine through the conserved F or W. D genes are given only for firm matches. Some rows mark clone size as missing; the rest say once, few, many or name a class of expanded clone.

cdr3_nt,cdr3_aa,j_call,cdr3_length,clone_size,d_call,v_call
TGTGCCAGCGAGGTGGGAAAACAGGGGAACACCGGGGAGCTGTTTTTT,CASEVGKQGNTGELFF,TRBJ2-2,16,-,-,TRBV2
TGTGCCAGCTCACCGGGACAGCGGGACGAGCAGTACTTC,CASSPGQRDEQYF,TRBJ2-7,13,-,-,TRBV18
TGCGCCAGCAGCCAAGACCCTTTGCGGGGGGACAATGAGCAGTTCTTC,CASSQDPLRGDNEQFF,TRBJ2-1,16,-,TRBD2,TRBV4-3
TGTGCCAGTAGTACGACGGGCCCCCAAGAGACCCAGTACTTC,CASSTTGPQETQYF,TRBJ2-5,14,-,-,TRBV19
TGTGCCAGCAGTTCCGGGCCTAGCAATCAGCCCCAGCATTTT,CASSSGPSNQPQHF,TRBJ1-5,14,-,-,TRBV6-1
TGTGCCAGTTCCGGGACAGGGAGCGATCAGCCCCAGCATTTT,CASSGTGSDQPQHF,TRBJ1-5,14,-,TRBD1,TRBV19
TGCGCCAGCAGCCAAGAAGGGACGCCGAACTCTGGAAACACCATATATTTT,CASSQEGTPNSGNTIYF,TRBJ1-3,17,-,-,TRBV4-1
TGTGCCAGCAAATCGGCATACGAGCAGTACTTC,CASKSAYEQYF,TRBJ2-7,11,once,-,TRBV27
TGTGCCAGCAGCTTAAGAGCTGCGGACACTGAAGCTTTCTTT,CASSLRAADTEAFF,TRBJ1-1,14,once,-,TRBV7-3
TGTGCCAGCAGCGTAGAAGGGGTGGCCGGCGGAAGGGAGACCCAGTACTTC,CASSVEGVAGGRETQYF,TRBJ2-5,17,-,-,TRBV9
TGTGCCAGCAGCCAAGAGGCCCCTTATACGCAGTATTTT,CASSQEAPYTQYF,TRBJ2-3,13,-,-,TRBV4-2
TGTGCCAGCAGCCAAGATAGTAGTAGCGGCTCCTACGAGCAGTACTTC,CASSQDSSSGSYEQYF,TRBJ2-7,16,-,-,TRBV4-2
TGTGCCAGCAGTCTAGGGACAGCCGAGCAGTACTTC,CASSLGTAEQYF,TRBJ2-7,12,-,TRBD1,TRBV6-6
TGTGCCAGCAGTTTAGCGGGAACCTACAATGAGCAGTTCTTC,CASSLAGTYNEQFF,TRBJ2-1,14,-,-,TRBV27
TGTGCCAGCAGTTACTCGGCGGTGCGAGGTAGCTATGGCTACACCTTC,CASSYSAVRGSYGYTF,TRBJ1-2,16,-,-,TRBV6-5
TGTGCCAGCAGTTTGGGGGCCGCCTATGGCTACACCTTC,CASSLGAAYGYTF,TRBJ1-2,13,-,-,TRBV27
TGTGCCACCAGCAGGAAGGGACAGGGGGCCGGTAATGAAAAACTGTTTTTT,CATSRKGQGAGNEKLFF,TRBJ1-4,17,-,TRBD1,TRBV15
TGTGCCAGCGGACAGGGGGTAAACACCATATATTTT,CASGQGVNTIYF,TRBJ1-3,12,-,TRBD1,TRBV2
TGTGCCAGCAGTCCCCAGAATTGGGAGAAGCAGTATTTT,CASSPQNWEKQYF,TRBJ2-3,13,-,-,TRBV28
TGTGCCAGCAGCGTGACAGGGGTAAACACCGGGGAGCTGTTTTTT,CASSVTGVNTGELFF,TRBJ2-2,15,-,TRBD1,TRBV27
TGTGCCACATCCCCCGGGGAGGGTTCGAATTCACCCCTCCACTTT,CATSPGEGSNSPLHF,TRBJ1-6,15,few,-,TRBV7-8
TGTGCCAGCTCACCGTTAGAGAATGAGCAGTTCTTC,CASSPLENEQFF,TRBJ2-1,12,once,-,TRBV18
TGTGCCAGCACAGAATGGGGGGGTGTCAACAATGAGCAGTTCTTC,CASTEWGGVNNEQFF,TRBJ2-1,15,-,TRBD2,TRBV6-6
TGTGCCAGCAGCTTAGCGGGACAGGGGTACGAGCAGTACTTC,CASSLAGQGYEQYF,TRBJ2-7,14,-,TRBD1,TRBV7-6
TGTGCCAGCAGCTCCGGACCGGCAACCTACGAGCAGTACTTC,CASSSGPATYEQYF,TRBJ2-7,14,-,-,TRBV5-6
TGTGCCAGCAGCCGTAACAGGGGGACAAGGGGGAGCGTAGAGACTAGCACAGATACGCAGTATTTT,CASSRNRGTRGSVETSTDTQYF,TRBJ2-3,22,-,TRBD1,TRBV28
TGTGCCAGCAGCTTAGGATTAGCGAGTTCCCCCTACAATGAGCAGTTCTTC,CASSLGLASSPYNEQFF,TRBJ2-1,17,-,-,TRBV7-6
TGTGCCAGCAGCTCGGGAGGCTCGCTTAGCAATCAGCCCCAGCATTTT,CASSSGGSLSNQPQHF,TRBJ1-5,16,-,-,TRBV5-6